The following is a T cell receptor (beta chain) sequence with its context. Antigen unknown. TCRdb keeps only in-frame clones here, not all; method: immunoSEQ multiplex PCR. The data show about 130,000 clones, roughly 86% seen once. The record originates from a study of cytomegalovirus exposure and HLA in healthy donors. Regarding the study as a whole: The study designated about 180 TCR beta chains cytomegalovirus-associated. The majority of TCR sequences were rare, yet some public TCRs appeared in many donors.

The ends were cut back, 1 base at V and 0 bases at J, with 10 bases in the middle. CDR3 length: 16 residues. Looked up from germline, CDR1 is LNHDA and CDR2 is SQIVND (reference sequence). Sequencing input: PBMCs. This sequence originates from a man aged 30 to 45 in good health and CMV-seronegative. The rearrangement uses TRBV19 and TRBJ1-3; D not certain. The CDR3 is CASSIGAGPSGNTIYF. DNA for the CDR3: TGTGCCAGTAGTATAGGAGCAGGTCCCTCTGGAAACACCATATATTTT.